The 9 T cell receptor beta chains below all came from one sample that was sequenced in a study of blood T cell repertoires in COVID-19. Profiled with immunoSEQ multiplex PCR; TCRdb holds only in-frame clones, not every one. The sample shows over 150,000 clones, approximately 85% of them seen only once. Sequenced material: peripheral blood. Receptor source: a man in his sixties with COVID-19, enrolled during active disease.

The chain uses TRBV5-1 and TRBJ1-1; 8 positions agree with TRBD1. The CDR3 runs 14 residues. Germline V gene sequence: CDR1 SGHRS, CDR2 YFSETQ. The V segment lost 2 bases and the J segment 4 bases; nucleotides outside the gene matches: 4. In DNA, the CDR3 is TGCGCCAGCAGCTTCCAGGGGGCTGGCACTGAAGCTTTCTTT. It codes for CASSFQGAGTEAFF.

The chain joins TRBV7-3 to TRBJ2-3; TRBD2 might be the D (5 bases). The CDR3 is 15 residues long. Per the germline V gene, CDR1 is SGHTA and CDR2 is FQGTGA. V was shortened by 5 bases and J by 5 bases, with 17 bases between the two germline ends. The CDR3 DNA follows: TGTGCCAGCAGCCTAGGACTCTCCCCGGGAGATACGCAGTATTTT. Protein: CASSLGLSPGDTQYF.

The chain carries TRBV6-5 and TRBJ2-3; a possible D gene is TRBD1 (7 bases). The germline gives CDR1 MNHEY, CDR2 SVGAGI. The CDR3 covers 15 residues. V was pared by 5 bases and J by 0 bases, with 12 bases between. CDR3 in DNA: TGTGCCAGCAGTAACAGGGGACTTAGCACAGATACGCAGTATTTT. Translated, it gives CASSNRGLSTDTQYF.

This clone was detected once. This rearrangement joins TRBV5-1 to TRBJ1-1; 10 bases agree with TRBD1. Germline CDR1 and CDR2: SGHRS and YFSETQ. J gave up 5 bases and V 4 bases, and 11 bases lay outside the gene matches. This CDR3 spans 16 amino acids. The CDR3 DNA reads as TGCGCCAGCAGCCTCCCTACTGGACAGGGGGGGACTGAAGCTTTCTTT. Translating it yields CASSLPTGQGGTEAFF.

J is TRBJ1-5 and V is TRBV7-2; 8 bases fit TRBD1. The V gene end was trimmed by 4 bases and the J gene end by 1 base; junction bases not matched to a gene: 9. The length of the CDR3 is 17 residues. The germline V gene has CDR1 SGHTA and CDR2 FQGNSA. This chain's CDR3 is CASSSGASGGSNQPQHF. The CDR3 nucleotides read TGTGCCAGCAGCTCCGGCGCATCAGGGGGCAGCAATCAGCCCCAGCATTTT.

The chain couples TRBV19 to TRBJ2-2; TRBD2 matches 7 bases. The CDR3 is 15 residues long. CDR1 LNHDA and CDR2 SQIVND come from the germline V gene (reference sequence). V trimming: 7 bases; J trimming: 2 bases; junction bases outside the gene matches: 7. This CDR3 is CASTPSGINTGELFF. The CDR3 coding sequence is TGTGCCAGTACTCCCAGCGGGATTAACACCGGGGAGCTGTTTTTT.

The chain combines TRBV7-9 with TRBJ1-2, with D maybe TRBD1 (6 bases). The CDR3 contains 15 residues. Looked up from germline, CDR1 is SEHNR and CDR2 is FQNEAQ (reference sequence). V was cut by 1 base and J by 8 bases, with 17 bases left in between. The CDR3 DNA reads as TGTGCCAGCAGCTTAGTGGACAGCGACTCTATAGGCTACACCTTC. Its translation: CASSLVDSDSIGYTF.

The genes are TRBV19 and TRBJ2-1, with D perhaps TRBD2 (6 bases). Germline CDR1 reads LNHDA; CDR2 reads SQIVND (reference sequence). With 6 bases removed from V and 4 bases from J, the gap between germline ends came to 10 bases. The CDR3 contains 13 residues. The CDR3 loop is CASSLLAYNEQFF. CDR3 nucleotide sequence: TGTGCCAGTAGCCTTCTAGCGTACAATGAGCAGTTCTTC.

A single count supports this clone. This chain uses TRBV7-2 with TRBJ1-4; no clear D gene. With 6 bases removed from V and 8 bases from J, the gap between germline ends came to 19 bases. Germline values: CDR1 SGHTA, CDR2 FQGNSA. CDR3 length equals 15 residues. The CDR3 DNA reads as TGTGCCAGCAGGGACCTCCGGGAGCCGGGGGAAAAACTGTTTTTT. Translating gives CASRDLREPGEKLFF.